The following is a T cell receptor beta chain sequence with its context. Its antigen remains unknown. CDR3 and TCR beta VDJ profiling relied on genomic DNA as the template. From the reads, TCRdb called clonotypes with MiXCR, one entry per CDR3 protein. The sample records over 150,000 distinct CDR3 sequences, around 75% being singletons. The data stem from a study of CD8+CD57+ T cells in acquired aplastic anemia. Overall study: The DNA of sorted CD4+ and CD8+ cells averaged approximately 3.3 ug.

Only patients with CD8+CD57+ cell expansion on flow cytometry were chosen for sequencing. Germline V gene lookup returns CDR1 KGHDR and CDR2 SFDVKD. The CDR3 has 13 residues. Germline trimming cut 3 bases from V and 9 bases from J; bases unmatched to any gene: 5. Points from the study as a whole: CD8+ Simpson's diversity showed no significant patient-control difference.

The clonotype originates from a human donor with aplastic anemia. The J gene is TRBJ2-3, the V gene TRBV24-1, with 7 bases matching TRBD1. Sequences were obtained from sorted CD4+, CD8+, or CD8+CD57+ T cells (not recorded which) from PBMCs. CDR3 in DNA: TGTGCCACCAGTGATGGGACAGTCAAGACGCAGTATTTT. Translating it yields CATSDGTVKTQYF.